This T cell receptor beta chain was sequenced for a study of T cell responses to AZD1222 COVID-19 vaccine. The CDR3 is made up of 16 amino acids. Trimming cost V 0 bases and J 0 bases; bases outside gene matches: 3. Looked up from germline, CDR1 is SGHRS and CDR2 is YFSETQ. Using immunoSEQ multiplex PCR, the repertoire was profiled, and TCRdb retains in-frame clones only, with some absent. The table records about 120,000 clones, over 75% of them present only once. The TCR sequence derives from an adult in good health. This chain connects TRBV5-1 to TRBJ1-1; 9 nucleotides agree with TRBD1. The sample was peripheral blood, taken on day 0 of AZD1222 vaccination. The CDR3 sequence: CASSLAGTGMNTEAFF. The CDR3 DNA sequence: TGCGCCAGCAGCTTGGCCGGGACAGGGATGAACACTGAAGCTTTCTTT.